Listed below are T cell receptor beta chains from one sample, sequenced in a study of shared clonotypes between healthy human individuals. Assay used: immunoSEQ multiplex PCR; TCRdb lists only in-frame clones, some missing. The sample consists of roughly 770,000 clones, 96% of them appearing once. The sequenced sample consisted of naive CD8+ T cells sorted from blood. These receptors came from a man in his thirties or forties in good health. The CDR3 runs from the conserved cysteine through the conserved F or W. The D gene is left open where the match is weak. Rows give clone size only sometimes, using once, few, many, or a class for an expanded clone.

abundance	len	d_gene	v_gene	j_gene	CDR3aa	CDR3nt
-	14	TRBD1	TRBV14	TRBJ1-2	CASSQEDRANGYTF	TGTGCCAGCAGCCAAGAGGACAGGGCTAACGGCTACACCTTC
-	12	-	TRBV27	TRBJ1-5	CASSFPDQPQHF	TGTGCCAGCAGTTTCCCTGATCAGCCCCAGCATTTT
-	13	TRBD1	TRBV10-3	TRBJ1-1	CATYRDRGDEAFF	TGTGCCACCTACCGGGACAGGGGAGATGAAGCTTTCTTT
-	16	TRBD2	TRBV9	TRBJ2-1	CASSVARAGEDDEQFF	TGTGCCAGCAGCGTAGCTCGAGCGGGAGAGGATGATGAGCAGTTCTTC
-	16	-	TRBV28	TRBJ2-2	CASSFGASAHTGELFF	TGTGCCAGCAGTTTTGGGGCTAGCGCTCACACCGGGGAGCTGTTTTTT
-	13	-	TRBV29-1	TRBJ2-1	CSVEGTSGNEQFF	TGCAGCGTTGAAGGAACCTCCGGAAATGAGCAGTTCTTC
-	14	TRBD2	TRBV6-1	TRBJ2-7	CASGVPGGIYEQYF	TGTGCCAGCGGCGTCCCGGGGGGAATCTACGAGCAGTACTTC
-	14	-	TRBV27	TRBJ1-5	CASAGGREKQPQHF	TGTGCCAGCGCTGGGGGCAGGGAAAAACAGCCCCAGCATTTT
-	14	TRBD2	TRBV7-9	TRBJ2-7	CASSLIAGSYEQYF	TGTGCCAGCAGCTTAATAGCGGGGTCCTACGAGCAGTACTTC
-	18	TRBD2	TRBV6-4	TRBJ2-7	CASSDPKKGRGRRYEQYF	TGTGCCAGCAGTGACCCCAAAAAGGGACGCGGGAGGCGCTACGAGCAGTACTTC
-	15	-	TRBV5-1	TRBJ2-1	CASSLAAVPYNEQFF	TGCGCCAGCAGCTTGGCGGCGGTGCCGTACAATGAGCAGTTCTTC
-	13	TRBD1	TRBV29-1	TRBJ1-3	CSVEMGQGNTIYF	TGCAGCGTTGAAATGGGACAGGGAAACACCATATATTTT
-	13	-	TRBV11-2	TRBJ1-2	CASSLDRFYGYTF	TGTGCCAGCAGCTTAGATCGTTTCTATGGCTACACCTTC
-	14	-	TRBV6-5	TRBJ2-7	CASKEGASSYEQYF	TGTGCCAGCAAGGAGGGGGCCAGCTCCTACGAGCAGTACTTC
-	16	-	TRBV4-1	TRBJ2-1	CASSQDWLVFDNEQFF	TGCGCCAGCAGCCAAGACTGGTTAGTTTTCGACAATGAGCAGTTCTTC
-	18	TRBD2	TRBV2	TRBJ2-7	CASTVNGLAGAFSYEQYF	TGTGCCAGCACCGTAAACGGGCTAGCGGGAGCTTTCTCCTACGAGCAGTACTTC
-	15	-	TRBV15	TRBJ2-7	CATSRSRQEPYEQYF	TGTGCCACCAGCAGATCCCGACAGGAGCCCTACGAGCAGTACTTC
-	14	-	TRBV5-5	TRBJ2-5	CASSFYRTQETQYF	TGTGCCAGCAGCTTCTACCGAACTCAAGAGACCCAGTACTTC
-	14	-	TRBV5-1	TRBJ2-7	CASSDSRRDYEQYF	TGCGCCAGCAGTGACAGCCGGAGAGACTACGAGCAGTACTTC
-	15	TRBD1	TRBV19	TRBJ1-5	CASTPGQGINQPQHF	TGTGCCAGCACTCCGGGACAGGGGATAAATCAGCCCCAGCATTTT
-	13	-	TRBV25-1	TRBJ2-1	CASSEWGDNEQFF	TGTGCCAGCAGTGAATGGGGGGACAATGAGCAGTTCTTC
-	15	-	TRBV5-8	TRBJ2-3	CASSLGSRATDTQYF	TGTGCCAGCAGCTTGGGTTCGAGGGCCACAGATACGCAGTATTTT
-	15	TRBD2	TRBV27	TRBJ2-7	CASKPGTSGSYEQYF	TGTGCCAGCAAACCCGGGACTAGCGGATCCTACGAGCAGTACTTC
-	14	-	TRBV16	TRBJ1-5	CASSLGAGWQPQHF	TGTGCCAGCAGCCTAGGGGCAGGGTGGCAGCCCCAGCATTTT
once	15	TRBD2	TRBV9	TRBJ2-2	CASSTSGRLGGELFF	TGTGCCAGCAGCACTAGCGGGAGATTAGGCGGGGAGCTGTTTTTT
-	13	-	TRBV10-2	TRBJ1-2	CASTIALNYGYTF	TGCGCCAGCACGATAGCCCTTAACTATGGCTACACCTTC
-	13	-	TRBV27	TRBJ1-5	CASSLSQNQPQHF	TGTGCCAGCAGTTTATCCCAAAATCAGCCCCAGCATTTT
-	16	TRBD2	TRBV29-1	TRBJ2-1	CSVDTLAGSLANEQFF	TGCAGCGTTGATACCTTAGCGGGATCCCTTGCCAATGAGCAGTTCTTC
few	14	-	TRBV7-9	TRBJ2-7	CASSLDSQGDEQYF	TGTGCCAGCAGCTTAGATTCTCAGGGCGACGAGCAGTACTTC
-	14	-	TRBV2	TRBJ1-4	CASSSPTTNEKLFF	TGTGCCAGCAGCTCACCCACAACTAATGAAAAACTGTTTTTT
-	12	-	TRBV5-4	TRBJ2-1	CASSFLGNEQFF	TGTGCCAGCAGCTTTTTGGGGAATGAGCAGTTCTTC
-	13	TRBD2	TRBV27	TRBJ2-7	CASSLAGVREQYF	TGTGCCAGCAGTCTAGCGGGAGTGCGCGAGCAGTACTTC
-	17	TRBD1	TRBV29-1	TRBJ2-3	CSAESPDRGPGEDTQYF	TGCAGCGCAGAAAGCCCGGACAGGGGCCCGGGTGAAGATACGCAGTATTTT
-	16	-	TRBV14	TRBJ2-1	CASSQGLQVGYNEQFF	TGTGCCAGCAGCCAAGGTTTACAGGTTGGCTACAATGAGCAGTTCTTC